This entry concerns a single T cell receptor beta chain. Its target is unknown. Germline values: CDR1 MGHDK, CDR2 SYGVNS. Trimming took 6 bases from V and 2 from J; bases not matched to a gene: 2. The CDR3 sequence is 13 residues long. Generated by immunoSEQ multiplex PCR, the TCRdb table keeps only in-frame clones and is missing some. The sample has approximately 1,000,000 clones, 77% seen once; the top ten hold roughly 0.83%. This entry belongs to a study of shared clonotypes between healthy human individuals. Study findings and constraints: Naive subsets generally had larger estimated richness than memory subsets.

The chain combines TRBV25-1 with TRBJ2-3, with 7 positions matching TRBD2. The TCR comes from a man aged 18 to 35 in good health. Some clones in this sample may be carry-over from other donors' samples. Sequencing used memory CD4+ T cells from PBMCs. Subset of the sample: CD45RA-negative fraction. CDR3 amino acids: CASRLAATDTQYF. CDR3 coding DNA: TGTGCCAGCAGGCTAGCGGCCACAGATACGCAGTATTTT. Filled out from reference TRBV25-1 and TRBJ2-3, the complete variable domain reads EADIYQTPRYLVIGTGKKITLECSQTMGHDKMYWYQQDPGMELHLIHYSYGVNSTEKGDLSSESTVSRIRTEHFPLTLESARPSHTSQYLCASRLAATDTQYFGPGTRLTVL.